The 4 T cell receptor beta chains reported below all come from one sample, sequenced in a study of beta chain features in type 1 diabetes (dated by TCRdb to 2017 to 2018). Overall study outcomes, separate from this receptor: Type 1 diabetes patients showed a moderate but significant shortening of TCRB CDR3 length in all four CD4+ subsets.

What these receptors recognize is not known. Library prep was done by the immunoSEQ multiplex PCR assay. The High Capacity cDNA Reverse Transcription Kit was used to reverse transcribe all of the isolated RNA, meaning that expressed TCRB transcripts were what got sequenced. TCRdb provides this immuneACCESS table in a form limited to in-frame rearrangements. Some clones are lacking; in checked studies, under half of them reflect an unresolved V gene, and why the rest are absent is not known. The sample table contains approximately 170,000 clones; only one count was recorded for 7.8% of them. The ten largest clones represent roughly 0.97% of the sample. The specimen sequenced was central memory CD4+ T cells from blood. These receptors came from a woman in her forties with type 1 diabetes.

In this sample, this clone turned up many times. The chain employs TRBV29-1 and TRBJ1-2, with D possibly being TRBD1 (5 bases). From germline, CDR1 is SQVTM and CDR2 ANQGSEA. This CDR3 contains 13 residues. With 6 bases removed from V and 8 bases from J, the gap between germline ends came to 19 bases. The CDR3 is CSVQTDSGAGYTF. The CDR3 DNA follows: TGCAGCGTGCAGACTGATAGCGGGGCGGGCTACACCTTC.

The sample holds a few counts of this clone. V gene TRBV13 combines with J gene TRBJ1-6, with 8 nucleotides matching TRBD1. V lost 0 bases and J lost 7; bases outside the gene matches: 5. Germline V CDR1 and CDR2: PRHDT, FYEKMQ (reference sequence). This CDR3 spans 16 amino acids. CDR3 sequence reads: CASSLGAGGTNSPLHF. The CDR3 DNA reads TGTGCCAGCAGCTTAGGGGCAGGGGGCACAAATTCACCCCTCCACTTT.

This chain links TRBV18 with TRBJ1-2; 7 nucleotides align to TRBD1. The CDR3 spans 13 residues. In germline, CDR1 is KGHSH, CDR2 LQKENI. V lost 4 bases, J lost 8 bases, and 7 bases stayed unmatched. In nucleotides, the CDR3 is TGTGCCAGCTCACGGGCCACAGGGGAAGGCTACACCTTC. This sequence encodes CASSRATGEGYTF.

This clone has only a few counts. The rearrangement links TRBV30 to TRBJ1-2; no clear D gene. CDR3 length: 15 residues. Germline loops: CDR1 GTSNPN, CDR2 SVGIG (reference sequence). Trimming cost V 3 bases and J 4 bases, with 18 bases left between them. The CDR3 sequence is CAWSKGGSSAYGYTF. The DNA of the CDR3 is TGTGCCTGGAGCAAAGGAGGCAGTTCCGCCTATGGCTACACCTTC.